This is a list of T cell receptor beta chains from one sample in a study of identical twins. TCRdb passed the 5' RACE reads through MiXCR, listing each CDR3 protein once. The data contain around 500,000 distinct CDR3 sequences, 14% of them singletons. These sequences were also reported in another study, on yellow fever vaccine responses in identical twins.

Sequencing input: CD4+ T cells sorted from blood. These receptors were taken from a woman aged 18-29 years in good health. The CDR3 runs from the conserved cysteine through the conserved F or W. Each record gives: CDR3 protein, CDR3 DNA, clone size, V gene, D gene, J gene. The D gene is left open where the match is weak. A row's size may be missing; if present it is once, few, many or a size class.

CDR3aa: CASSYATSANYNEQFF
CDR3nt: TGTGCCAGCAGTTACGCCACTAGCGCCAACTACAATGAGCAGTTCTTC
abundance: .
v_gene: TRBV6-2/TRBV6-3
d_gene: TRBD2
j_gene: TRBJ2-1

CDR3aa: CASSFQHNEQFF
CDR3nt: TGTGCCAGCAGTTTTCAGCACAATGAGCAGTTCTTC
abundance: few
v_gene: TRBV12-3/TRBV12-4
d_gene: .
j_gene: TRBJ2-1

CDR3aa: CSVDGTGAFAHEQYF
CDR3nt: TGCAGCGTTGACGGGACAGGGGCGTTTGCTCACGAGCAGTACTTC
abundance: medium-sized
v_gene: TRBV29-1
d_gene: TRBD1
j_gene: TRBJ2-7

CDR3aa: CASSEGLAGPYEQYF
CDR3nt: TGTGCCAGCAGCGAAGGACTAGCGGGCCCCTACGAGCAGTACTTC
abundance: .
v_gene: TRBV5-5
d_gene: TRBD2
j_gene: TRBJ2-7

CDR3aa: CASSDLGTSGSYEQYF
CDR3nt: TGTGCCAGCAGTGACCTTGGGACTAGCGGCTCCTACGAGCAGTACTTC
abundance: many
v_gene: TRBV6-2/TRBV6-3
d_gene: TRBD2
j_gene: TRBJ2-7

CDR3aa: CSADSDRGLAEQFF
CDR3nt: TGCAGTGCTGACTCGGACAGGGGGCTTGCTGAGCAGTTCTTC
abundance: .
v_gene: TRBV20-1
d_gene: TRBD1
j_gene: TRBJ2-1

CDR3aa: CASSPPVPTGELFF
CDR3nt: TGTGCCAGCAGCCCCCCGGTCCCCACCGGGGAGCTGTTTTTT
abundance: few
v_gene: TRBV4-2
d_gene: .
j_gene: TRBJ2-2

CDR3aa: CASSLDPRGSYEQYF
CDR3nt: TGCGCCAGCAGCTTGGACCCCAGGGGGTCCTACGAGCAGTACTTC
abundance: .
v_gene: TRBV5-1
d_gene: TRBD1
j_gene: TRBJ2-7

CDR3aa: CSAPLGGLSYNEQFF
CDR3nt: TGCAGTGCTCCTTTAGGGGGACTCTCCTACAATGAGCAGTTCTTC
abundance: .
v_gene: TRBV20-1
d_gene: .
j_gene: TRBJ2-1

CDR3aa: CASSDRQGQETQYF
CDR3nt: TGTGCCAGCAGTGATCGGCAGGGGCAGGAGACCCAGTACTTC
abundance: few
v_gene: TRBV2
d_gene: .
j_gene: TRBJ2-5

CDR3aa: CASSLGLASYEQYF
CDR3nt: TGTGCCAGCAGCTTGGGACTAGCATCCTACGAGCAGTACTTC
abundance: few
v_gene: TRBV5-6
d_gene: TRBD2
j_gene: TRBJ2-7

CDR3aa: CASSKVDRVTVTQYF
CDR3nt: TGTGCCAGCAGCAAAGTGGACAGGGTGACAGTGACCCAGTACTTC
abundance: .
v_gene: TRBV7-9
d_gene: TRBD1
j_gene: TRBJ2-5

CDR3aa: CASSDRVSDTQYF
CDR3nt: TGCGCCAGCAGCGACAGGGTTAGCGATACGCAGTATTTT
abundance: many
v_gene: TRBV5-1
d_gene: TRBD1
j_gene: TRBJ2-3

CDR3aa: CATSVGGDIPQETQYF
CDR3nt: TGTGCCACCAGTGTTGGGGGAGACATACCGCAAGAGACCCAGTACTTC
abundance: .
v_gene: TRBV24-1
d_gene: .
j_gene: TRBJ2-5

CDR3aa: CASSPGQLEKLFF
CDR3nt: TGTGCCAGCTCCCCGGGACAGCTGGAAAAACTGTTTTTT
abundance: few
v_gene: TRBV18
d_gene: TRBD1
j_gene: TRBJ1-4

CDR3aa: CASSLLSGSSGANVLTF
CDR3nt: TGCGCCAGCAGCTTGTTGTCCGGAAGCTCTGGGGCCAACGTCCTGACTTTC
abundance: few
v_gene: TRBV5-1
d_gene: .
j_gene: TRBJ2-6

CDR3aa: CASSLVTASYEQYF
CDR3nt: TGTGCCAGCAGCTTAGTGACCGCCTCCTACGAGCAGTACTTC
abundance: .
v_gene: TRBV7-2
d_gene: .
j_gene: TRBJ2-7

CDR3aa: CASSTSGQGNDIQYF
CDR3nt: TGTGCCAGCAGCACCTCGGGACAGGGGAATGACATTCAGTACTTC
abundance: few
v_gene: TRBV7-3
d_gene: TRBD1
j_gene: TRBJ2-4

CDR3aa: CASTLRGETQYF
CDR3nt: TGTGCCAGCACCCTAAGGGGGGAGACCCAGTACTTC
abundance: .
v_gene: TRBV7-2
d_gene: .
j_gene: TRBJ2-5

CDR3aa: CASSPRLAGGNEQYF
CDR3nt: TGTGCCAGCAGCCCTAGACTAGCGGGGGGAAACGAGCAGTACTTC
abundance: .
v_gene: TRBV7-2
d_gene: TRBD2
j_gene: TRBJ2-7

CDR3aa: CASSQWGTEAFF
CDR3nt: TGTGCCAGCAGCCAATGGGGCACTGAAGCTTTCTTT
abundance: few
v_gene: TRBV3-1
d_gene: .
j_gene: TRBJ1-1

CDR3aa: CASSLNVDTEELFF
CDR3nt: TGTGCCAGCAGCTTAAATGTTGATACTGAGGAGCTGTTTTTT
abundance: few
v_gene: TRBV7-3
d_gene: .
j_gene: TRBJ2-2

CDR3aa: CSARFSGVGTDTQYF
CDR3nt: TGCAGTGCCCGATTTAGCGGGGTAGGCACAGATACGCAGTATTTT
abundance: few
v_gene: TRBV20-1
d_gene: TRBD2
j_gene: TRBJ2-3

CDR3aa: CASSEWLAGGDTQYF
CDR3nt: TGTGCCAGCAGTGAATGGCTAGCGGGAGGAGATACGCAGTATTTT
abundance: .
v_gene: TRBV2
d_gene: TRBD2
j_gene: TRBJ2-3

CDR3aa: CASSLTVGTSTDTQYF
CDR3nt: TGCGCCAGCAGCTTGACGGTCGGTACTAGCACAGATACGCAGTATTTT
abundance: few
v_gene: TRBV5-1
d_gene: .
j_gene: TRBJ2-3

CDR3aa: CASSPKAGGHTDTQYF
CDR3nt: TGCGCCAGCAGCCCAAAAGCGGGGGGGCACACAGATACGCAGTATTTT
abundance: few
v_gene: TRBV5-1
d_gene: TRBD2
j_gene: TRBJ2-3

CDR3aa: CASSLSPGKSTEAFF
CDR3nt: TGTGCCAGCAGTTTATCCCCCGGGAAGAGCACTGAAGCTTTCTTT
abundance: .
v_gene: TRBV27
d_gene: .
j_gene: TRBJ1-1

CDR3aa: CASSLAAGPRSSYEQYF
CDR3nt: TGTGCCAGCAGCTTAGCCGCTGGACCCCGAAGCTCCTACGAGCAGTACTTC
abundance: few
v_gene: TRBV7-2
d_gene: .
j_gene: TRBJ2-7

CDR3aa: CASSLAYDSGGMETQYF
CDR3nt: TGTGCCAGCAGCTTGGCCTATGATAGCGGGGGGATGGAGACCCAGTACTTC
abundance: few
v_gene: TRBV5-8
d_gene: TRBD2
j_gene: TRBJ2-5

CDR3aa: CASSTGTESHEQYF
CDR3nt: TGCGCCAGCAGCACGGGGACAGAGTCCCACGAGCAGTACTTC
abundance: .
v_gene: TRBV5-1
d_gene: TRBD1
j_gene: TRBJ2-7

CDR3aa: CASSKVRTGEQFF
CDR3nt: TGTGCCAGCAGCAAAGTTAGGACGGGTGAGCAGTTCTTC
abundance: few
v_gene: TRBV21-1
d_gene: .
j_gene: TRBJ2-1

CDR3aa: CASSPRGLAGDPHFTQYF
CDR3nt: TGCGCCAGCAGCCCCCGGGGACTAGCGGGCGACCCACACTTTACGCAGTATTTT
abundance: .
v_gene: TRBV5-1
d_gene: TRBD2
j_gene: TRBJ2-3

CDR3aa: CASRAAGTEAFF
CDR3nt: TGTGCCAGCAGGGCGGCGGGCACTGAAGCTTTCTTT
abundance: .
v_gene: TRBV12-3/TRBV12-4
d_gene: .
j_gene: TRBJ1-1

CDR3aa: CASSSSFRSGGGGEQFF
CDR3nt: TGTGCCAGCAGCTCCTCATTCAGGAGCGGGGGAGGAGGTGAGCAGTTCTTC
abundance: few
v_gene: TRBV5-4
d_gene: TRBD2
j_gene: TRBJ2-1

CDR3aa: CASSLGAGKSHEQYF
CDR3nt: TGTGCCAGCAGCTTAGGGGCCGGGAAATCACACGAGCAGTACTTC
abundance: few
v_gene: TRBV7-2
d_gene: .
j_gene: TRBJ2-7

CDR3aa: CSARRRDLEYEQYF
CDR3nt: TGCAGTGCACGCCGGAGGGACCTTGAGTACGAGCAGTACTTC
abundance: .
v_gene: TRBV20-1
d_gene: .
j_gene: TRBJ2-7

CDR3aa: CSASSGTSYEQFF
CDR3nt: TGCAGTGCTTCCTCCGGGACTAGCTATGAGCAGTTCTTC
abundance: .
v_gene: TRBV20-1
d_gene: TRBD2
j_gene: TRBJ2-1

CDR3aa: CASSVGTVQETQYF
CDR3nt: TGTGCCAGCAGCGTAGGAACAGTTCAAGAGACCCAGTACTTC
abundance: few
v_gene: TRBV9
d_gene: .
j_gene: TRBJ2-5

CDR3aa: CSANLLRGPRSYEQYF
CDR3nt: TGCAGTGCTAATCTCCTCAGGGGACCCCGATCCTACGAGCAGTACTTC
abundance: .
v_gene: TRBV20-1
d_gene: .
j_gene: TRBJ2-7

CDR3aa: CASSSYPGTSGGQFF
CDR3nt: TGTGCCAGCAGCTCCTACCCTGGGACTAGCGGGGGTCAGTTCTTC
abundance: .
v_gene: TRBV7-2
d_gene: TRBD2
j_gene: TRBJ2-1

CDR3aa: CASSYFGLAGGPVSYNEQFF
CDR3nt: TGCGCCAGCAGCTACTTCGGACTAGCGGGGGGGCCGGTATCCTACAATGAGCAGTTCTTC
abundance: .
v_gene: TRBV5-1
d_gene: TRBD2
j_gene: TRBJ2-1

CDR3aa: CASSSRTSGREQELFF
CDR3nt: TGTGCCAGCAGCTCTCGGACTAGCGGGAGAGAACAGGAGCTGTTTTTT
abundance: .
v_gene: TRBV5-6
d_gene: TRBD2
j_gene: TRBJ2-2

CDR3aa: CAISDFTGQGIEQYF
CDR3nt: TGTGCCATCAGTGACTTCACGGGACAGGGGATCGAGCAGTACTTC
abundance: .
v_gene: TRBV10-3
d_gene: TRBD1
j_gene: TRBJ2-7

CDR3aa: CASSLKRTGITDTQYF
CDR3nt: TGTGCCAGCAGCTTAAAACGGACAGGGATCACAGATACGCAGTATTTT
abundance: few
v_gene: TRBV7-2
d_gene: TRBD1
j_gene: TRBJ2-3

CDR3aa: CASSLSILQPGPYF
CDR3nt: TGTGCCAGCAGTTTATCGATCTTACAGCCGGGGCCGTACTTC
abundance: many
v_gene: TRBV28
d_gene: .
j_gene: TRBJ2-5

CDR3aa: CASSFGQGRSPLHF
CDR3nt: TGTGCCAGCAGCTTCGGACAGGGACGATCACCCCTCCACTTT
abundance: .
v_gene: TRBV5-4
d_gene: TRBD1
j_gene: TRBJ1-6

CDR3aa: CASSPGTGNRGYEQYF
CDR3nt: TGTGCCAGCAGTCCCGGGACAGGTAACAGAGGGTACGAGCAGTACTTC
abundance: few
v_gene: TRBV28
d_gene: TRBD1
j_gene: TRBJ2-7

CDR3aa: CASSPGPDTEAFF
CDR3nt: TGTGCCAGCAGCCCGGGGCCCGACACTGAAGCTTTCTTT
abundance: .
v_gene: TRBV3-1
d_gene: .
j_gene: TRBJ1-1

CDR3aa: CAISVGSETQYF
CDR3nt: TGTGCCATCAGTGTGGGTTCAGAGACCCAGTACTTC
abundance: many
v_gene: TRBV10-3
d_gene: .
j_gene: TRBJ2-5

CDR3aa: CASTLRGGEQYF
CDR3nt: TGTGCCAGCACCCTTCGGGGGGGCGAGCAGTACTTC
abundance: .
v_gene: TRBV28
d_gene: TRBD2
j_gene: TRBJ2-7

CDR3aa: CASSERGGFQHF
CDR3nt: TGTGCCAGCAGTGAAAGGGGAGGGTTCCAGCATTTT
abundance: few
v_gene: TRBV6-1
d_gene: .
j_gene: TRBJ1-5

CDR3aa: CASTGQVGETQYF
CDR3nt: TGCGCCAGCACGGGACAGGTGGGCGAGACCCAGTACTTC
abundance: .
v_gene: TRBV5-1
d_gene: TRBD1
j_gene: TRBJ2-5

CDR3aa: CASSPVKTAHYEQYF
CDR3nt: TGTGCCAGCAGCCCGGTGAAGACAGCCCACTACGAGCAGTACTTC
abundance: few
v_gene: TRBV14
d_gene: .
j_gene: TRBJ2-7

CDR3aa: CASHGRALGKNIQYF
CDR3nt: TGTGCCAGCCACGGGAGGGCCTTGGGCAAAAACATTCAGTACTTC
abundance: .
v_gene: TRBV6-1
d_gene: TRBD2
j_gene: TRBJ2-4

CDR3aa: CSALMALLGSYEQYF
CDR3nt: TGCAGTGCCCTGATGGCATTACTGGGTTCCTACGAGCAGTACTTC
abundance: few
v_gene: TRBV20-1
d_gene: .
j_gene: TRBJ2-7

CDR3aa: CASSFFQVSPYEQYF
CDR3nt: TGTGCCAGCAGTTTTTTCCAGGTCTCCCCCTACGAGCAGTACTTC
abundance: few
v_gene: TRBV12-3/TRBV12-4
d_gene: .
j_gene: TRBJ2-7

CDR3aa: CASSSSNSRTYGYTF
CDR3nt: TGTGCCAGCAGTTCCTCAAATTCTCGGACCTATGGCTACACCTTC
abundance: .
v_gene: TRBV12-3/TRBV12-4
d_gene: .
j_gene: TRBJ1-2

CDR3aa: CATSRGGIGKADTQYF
CDR3nt: TGTGCCACCAGCAGAGGAGGTATAGGTAAAGCAGATACGCAGTATTTT
abundance: many
v_gene: TRBV15
d_gene: .
j_gene: TRBJ2-3

CDR3aa: CASSLPSGIQPQHF
CDR3nt: TGTGCCAGCAGTTTACCTTCAGGGATTCAGCCCCAGCATTTT
abundance: few
v_gene: TRBV12-3/TRBV12-4
d_gene: .
j_gene: TRBJ1-5